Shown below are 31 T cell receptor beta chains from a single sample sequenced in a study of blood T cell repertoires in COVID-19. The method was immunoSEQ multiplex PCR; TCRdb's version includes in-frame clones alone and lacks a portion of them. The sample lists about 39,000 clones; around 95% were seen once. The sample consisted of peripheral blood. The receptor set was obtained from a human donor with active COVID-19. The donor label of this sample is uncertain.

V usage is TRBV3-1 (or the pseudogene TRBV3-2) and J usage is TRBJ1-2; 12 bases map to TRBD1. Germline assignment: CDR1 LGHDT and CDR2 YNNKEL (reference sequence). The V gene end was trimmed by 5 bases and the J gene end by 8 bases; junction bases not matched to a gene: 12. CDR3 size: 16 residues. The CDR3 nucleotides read TGTGCCAGCAGCTCAAGCCCGGGACAGGGGGCTGGGGGCTACACCTTC. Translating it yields CASSSSPGQGAGGYTF.

The CDR3 DNA reads as TGTGCCAGCGACGACAGGGGTGGCGAGCAGTACTTC. It specifies CASDDRGGEQYF. The chain recombines TRBV3-1 (or the pseudogene TRBV3-2) with TRBJ2-7, with TRBD1 matching over 8 bases. Trimming took 8 bases from V and 6 from J; bases not matched to a gene: 6. CDR3 length: 12 residues. Germline-derived CDR1 and CDR2 are LGHDT and YNNKEL (reference sequence).

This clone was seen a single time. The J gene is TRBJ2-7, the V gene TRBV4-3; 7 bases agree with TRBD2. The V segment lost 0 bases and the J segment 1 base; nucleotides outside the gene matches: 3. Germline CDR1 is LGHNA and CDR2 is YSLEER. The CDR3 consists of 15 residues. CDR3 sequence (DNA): TGCGCCAGCAGCCAAGAGGCTAGCGGTTCCTACGAGCAGTACTTC. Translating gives CASSQEASGSYEQYF.

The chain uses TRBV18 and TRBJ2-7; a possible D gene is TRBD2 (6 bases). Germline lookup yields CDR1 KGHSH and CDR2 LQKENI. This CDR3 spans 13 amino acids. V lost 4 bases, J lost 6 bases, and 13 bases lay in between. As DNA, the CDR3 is TGTGCCAGCTCACGGACAACGGGACTCGAGCAGTACTTC. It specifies CASSRTTGLEQYF. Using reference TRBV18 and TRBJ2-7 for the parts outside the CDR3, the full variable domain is NAGVMQNPRHLVRRRGQEARLRCSPMKGHSHVYWYRQLPEEGLKFMVYLQKENIIDESGMPKERFSAEFPKEGPSILRIQQVVRGDSAAYFCASSRTTGLEQYFGPGTRLTVT.

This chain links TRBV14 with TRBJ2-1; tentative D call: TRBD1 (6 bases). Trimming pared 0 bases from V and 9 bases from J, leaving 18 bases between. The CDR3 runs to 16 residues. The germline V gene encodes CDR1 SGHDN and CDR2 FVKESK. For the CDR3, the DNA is TGTGCCAGCAGCCAAGAAAGAGGACAGCCCTGGGCTGAGCAGTTCTTC. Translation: CASSQERGQPWAEQFF.

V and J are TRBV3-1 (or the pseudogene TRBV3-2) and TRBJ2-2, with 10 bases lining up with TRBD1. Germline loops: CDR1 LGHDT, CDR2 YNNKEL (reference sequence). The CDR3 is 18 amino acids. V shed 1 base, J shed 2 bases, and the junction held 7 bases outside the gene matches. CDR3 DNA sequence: TGTGCCAGCAGCCAAGTTCGGACAGGGGGTCTAAACACCGGGGAGCTGTTTTTT. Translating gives CASSQVRTGGLNTGELFF.

In DNA, the CDR3 is TGTGCCAGCAGTTTCACTGGGGGGGGTCGAACCCTCCACTTT. Protein product: CASSFTGGGRTLHF. This chain connects TRBV28 to TRBJ1-6; TRBD1 might be the D (5 bases). The CDR3 is made up of 14 amino acids. Per germline, CDR1 MDHEN and CDR2 SYDVKM. Trimming removed 3 bases at V and 14 bases at J, with 17 bases between.

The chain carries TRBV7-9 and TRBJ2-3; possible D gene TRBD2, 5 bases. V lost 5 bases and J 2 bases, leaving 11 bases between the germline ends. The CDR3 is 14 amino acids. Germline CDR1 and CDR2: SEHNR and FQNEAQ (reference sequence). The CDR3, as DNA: TGTGCCAGCAGCCCCCTAGCCCTCACAGATACGCAGTATTTT. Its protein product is CASSPLALTDTQYF.

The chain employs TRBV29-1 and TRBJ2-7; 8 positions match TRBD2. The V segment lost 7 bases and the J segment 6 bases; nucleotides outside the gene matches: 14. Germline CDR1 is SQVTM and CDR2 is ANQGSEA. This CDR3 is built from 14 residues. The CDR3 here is CSASAGGRPSEQYF. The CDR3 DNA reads TGCAGCGCTTCCGCGGGGGGTCGGCCTTCCGAGCAGTACTTC.

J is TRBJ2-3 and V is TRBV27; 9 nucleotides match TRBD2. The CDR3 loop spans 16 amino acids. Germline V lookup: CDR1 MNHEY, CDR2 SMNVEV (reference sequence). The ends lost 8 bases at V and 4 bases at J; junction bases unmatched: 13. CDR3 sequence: CASSGWTSDNPDTQYF. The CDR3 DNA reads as TGTGCCAGCTCTGGATGGACTAGCGATAATCCAGATACGCAGTATTTT.

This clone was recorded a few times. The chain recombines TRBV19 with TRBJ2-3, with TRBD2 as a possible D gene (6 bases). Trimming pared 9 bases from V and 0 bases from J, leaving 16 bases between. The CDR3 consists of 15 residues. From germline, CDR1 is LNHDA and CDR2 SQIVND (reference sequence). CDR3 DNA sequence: TGTGCCAGCCGGATGGGTGGGGGGAGCACAGATACGCAGTATTTT. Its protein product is CASRMGGGSTDTQYF. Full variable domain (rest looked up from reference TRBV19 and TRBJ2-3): DGGITQSPKYLFRKEGQNVTLSCEQNLNHDAMYWYRQDPGQGLRLIYYSQIVNDFQKGDIAEGYSVSREKKESFPLTVTSAQKNPTAFYLCASRMGGGSTDTQYFGPGTRLTVL.

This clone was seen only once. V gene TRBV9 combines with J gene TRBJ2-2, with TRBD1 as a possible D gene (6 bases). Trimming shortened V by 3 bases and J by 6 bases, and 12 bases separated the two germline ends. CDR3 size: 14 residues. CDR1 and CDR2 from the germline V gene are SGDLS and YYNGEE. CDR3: CASSAKTGPGELFF. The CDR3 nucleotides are TGTGCCAGCAGCGCGAAAACAGGGCCCGGGGAGCTGTTTTTT. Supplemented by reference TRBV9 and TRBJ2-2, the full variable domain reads DSGVTQTPKHLITATGQRVTLRCSPRSGDLSVYWYQQSLDQGLQFLIQYYNGEERAKGNILERFSAQQFPDLHSELNLSSLELGDSALYFCASSAKTGPGELFFGEGSRLTVL.

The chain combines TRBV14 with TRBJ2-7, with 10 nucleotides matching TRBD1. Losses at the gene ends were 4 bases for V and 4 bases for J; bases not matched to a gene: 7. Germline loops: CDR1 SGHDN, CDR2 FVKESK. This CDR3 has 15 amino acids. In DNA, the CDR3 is TGTGCCAGCAGCCGAACGACAGGGGGCTTTTACGAGCAGTACTTC. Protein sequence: CASSRTTGGFYEQYF.

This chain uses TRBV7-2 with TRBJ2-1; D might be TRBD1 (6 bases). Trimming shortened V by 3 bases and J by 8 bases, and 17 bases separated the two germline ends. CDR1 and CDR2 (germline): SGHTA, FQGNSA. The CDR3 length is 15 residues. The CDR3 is CASSLLARAGDEQFF. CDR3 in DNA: TGTGCCAGCAGCTTGCTAGCCCGGGCAGGGGATGAGCAGTTCTTC.

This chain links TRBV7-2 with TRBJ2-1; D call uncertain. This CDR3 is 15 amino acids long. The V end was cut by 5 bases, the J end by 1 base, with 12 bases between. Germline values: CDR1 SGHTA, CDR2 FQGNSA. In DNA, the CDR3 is TGTGCCAGCAGCCCAGATCCGGGTTCCTACAATGAGCAGTTCTTC. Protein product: CASSPDPGSYNEQFF.

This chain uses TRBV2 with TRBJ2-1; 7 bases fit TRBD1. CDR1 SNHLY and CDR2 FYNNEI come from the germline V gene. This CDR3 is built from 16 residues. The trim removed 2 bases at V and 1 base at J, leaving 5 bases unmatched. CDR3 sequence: CASSEQGGSSYNEQFF. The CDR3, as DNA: TGTGCCAGCAGTGAACAAGGGGGCTCGTCCTACAATGAGCAGTTCTTC. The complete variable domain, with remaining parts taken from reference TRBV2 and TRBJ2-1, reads EPEVTQTPSHQVTQMGQEVILRCVPISNHLYFYWYRQILGQKVEFLVSFYNNEISEKSEIFDDQFSVERPDGSNFTLKIRSTKLEDSAMYFCASSEQGGSSYNEQFFGPGTRLTVL.

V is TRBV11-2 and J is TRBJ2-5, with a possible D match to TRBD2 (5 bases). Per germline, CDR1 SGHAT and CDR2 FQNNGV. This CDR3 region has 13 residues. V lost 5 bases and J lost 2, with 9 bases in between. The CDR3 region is CASSPSRQETQYF. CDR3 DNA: TGTGCCAGCAGCCCTAGCAGACAAGAGACCCAGTACTTC.

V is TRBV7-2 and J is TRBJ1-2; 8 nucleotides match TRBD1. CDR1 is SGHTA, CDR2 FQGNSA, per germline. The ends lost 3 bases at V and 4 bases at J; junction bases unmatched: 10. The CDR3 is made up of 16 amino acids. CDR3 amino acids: CASSLRYWDRSYGYTF. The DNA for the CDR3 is TGTGCCAGCAGCTTGCGGTATTGGGACAGGTCCTATGGCTACACCTTC.

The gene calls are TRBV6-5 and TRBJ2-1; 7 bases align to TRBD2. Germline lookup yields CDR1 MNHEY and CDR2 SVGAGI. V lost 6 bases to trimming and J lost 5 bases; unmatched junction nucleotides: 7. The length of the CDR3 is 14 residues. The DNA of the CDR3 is TGTGCCAGCAGCCGGGACTACTACCACAATGAGCAGTTCTTC. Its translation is CASSRDYYHNEQFF.

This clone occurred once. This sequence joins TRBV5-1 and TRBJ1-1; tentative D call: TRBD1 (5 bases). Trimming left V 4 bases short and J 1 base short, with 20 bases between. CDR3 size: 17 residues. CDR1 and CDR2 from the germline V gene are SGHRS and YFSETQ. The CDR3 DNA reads TGCGCCAGCAGCGCGCGACCCAGGGACGGGGGGAACACTGAAGCTTTCTTT. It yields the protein CASSARPRDGGNTEAFF. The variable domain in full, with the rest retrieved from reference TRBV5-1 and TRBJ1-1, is KAGVTQTPRYLIKTRGQQVTLSCSPISGHRSVSWYQQTPGQGLQFLFEYFSETQRNKGNFPGRFSGRQFSNSRSEMNVSTLELGDSALYLCASSARPRDGGNTEAFFGQGTRLTVV.

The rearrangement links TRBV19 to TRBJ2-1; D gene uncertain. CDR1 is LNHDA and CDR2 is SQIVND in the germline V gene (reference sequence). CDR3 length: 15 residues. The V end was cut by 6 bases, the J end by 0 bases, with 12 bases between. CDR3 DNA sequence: TGTGCCAGTAGCCGAGGCGTCAGCTCCTACAATGAGCAGTTCTTC. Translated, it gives CASSRGVSSYNEQFF.

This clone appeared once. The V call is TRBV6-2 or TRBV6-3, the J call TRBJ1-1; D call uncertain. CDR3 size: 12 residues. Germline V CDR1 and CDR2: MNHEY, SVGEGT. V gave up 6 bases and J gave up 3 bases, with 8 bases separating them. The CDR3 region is CASSPGYTEAFF. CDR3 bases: TGTGCCAGCAGCCCCGGGTACACTGAAGCTTTCTTT.

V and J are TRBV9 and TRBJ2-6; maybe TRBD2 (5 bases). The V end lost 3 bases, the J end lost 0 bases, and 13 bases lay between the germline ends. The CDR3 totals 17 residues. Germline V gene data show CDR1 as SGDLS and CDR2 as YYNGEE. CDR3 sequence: CASSEHSASSGANVLTF. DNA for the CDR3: TGTGCCAGCAGCGAACATAGCGCCAGCTCTGGGGCCAACGTCCTGACTTTC.

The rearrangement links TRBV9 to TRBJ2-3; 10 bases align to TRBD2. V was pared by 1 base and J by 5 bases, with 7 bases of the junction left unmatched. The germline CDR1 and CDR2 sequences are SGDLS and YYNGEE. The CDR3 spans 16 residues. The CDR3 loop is CASSVSSGGAVDTQYF. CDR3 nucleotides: TGTGCCAGCAGCGTATCGAGCGGGGGGGCCGTAGATACGCAGTATTTT.

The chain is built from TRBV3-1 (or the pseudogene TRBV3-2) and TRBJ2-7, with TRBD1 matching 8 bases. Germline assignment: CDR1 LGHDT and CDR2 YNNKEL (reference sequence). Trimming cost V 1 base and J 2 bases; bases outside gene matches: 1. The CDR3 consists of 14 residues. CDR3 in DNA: TGTGCCAGCAGCCAAGCAGGGGGCCCCTACGAGCAGTACTTC. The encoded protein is CASSQAGGPYEQYF.

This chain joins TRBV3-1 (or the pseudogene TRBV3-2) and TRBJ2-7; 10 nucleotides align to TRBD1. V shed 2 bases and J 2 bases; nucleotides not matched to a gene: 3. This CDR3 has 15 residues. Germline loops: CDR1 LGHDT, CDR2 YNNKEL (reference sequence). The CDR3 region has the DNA TGTGCCAGCAGCCAACCCGGGACAGGGGCCTACGAGCAGTACTTC. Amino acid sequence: CASSQPGTGAYEQYF.

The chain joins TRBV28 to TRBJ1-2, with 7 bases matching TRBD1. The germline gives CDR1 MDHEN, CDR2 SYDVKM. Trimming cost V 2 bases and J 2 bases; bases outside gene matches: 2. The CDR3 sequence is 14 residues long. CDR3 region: CASSLQDRNYGYTF. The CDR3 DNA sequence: TGTGCCAGCAGTTTACAGGACAGGAACTATGGCTACACCTTC.

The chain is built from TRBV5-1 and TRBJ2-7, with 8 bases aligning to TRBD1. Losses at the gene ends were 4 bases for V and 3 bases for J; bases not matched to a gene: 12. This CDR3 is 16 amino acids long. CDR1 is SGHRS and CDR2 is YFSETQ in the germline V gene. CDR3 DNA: TGCGCCAGCAGCCTTATTCCGGGACAGGCGGGCTACGAGCAGTACTTC. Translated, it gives CASSLIPGQAGYEQYF.

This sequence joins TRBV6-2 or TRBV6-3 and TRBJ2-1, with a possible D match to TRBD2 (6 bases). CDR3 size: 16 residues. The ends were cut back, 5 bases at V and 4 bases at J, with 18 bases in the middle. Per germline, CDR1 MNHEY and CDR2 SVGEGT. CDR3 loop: CASSRPPEGIYNEQFF. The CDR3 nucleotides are TGTGCCAGCAGTCGCCCTCCGGAGGGAATTTACAATGAGCAGTTCTTC.

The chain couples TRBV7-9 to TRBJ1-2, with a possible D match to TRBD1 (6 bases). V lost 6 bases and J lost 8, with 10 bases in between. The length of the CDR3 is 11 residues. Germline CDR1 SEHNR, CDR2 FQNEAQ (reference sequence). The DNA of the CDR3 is TGTGCCAGCAGGCGGACAGAAGGCTACACCTTC. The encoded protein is CASRRTEGYTF.

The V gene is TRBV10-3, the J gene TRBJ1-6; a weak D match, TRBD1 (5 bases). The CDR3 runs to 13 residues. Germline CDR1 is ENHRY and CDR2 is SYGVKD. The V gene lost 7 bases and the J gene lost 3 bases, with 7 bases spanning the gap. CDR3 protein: CAITQGYNSPLHF. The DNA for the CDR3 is TGTGCCATCACCCAGGGCTATAATTCACCCCTCCACTTT.